The 18 T cell receptor beta chains below all came from one sample that was sequenced in a study of identical twins. TCRdb re-called the 5' RACE reads with MiXCR, one entry per CDR3 protein. The data show 470,000 or so distinct CDR3 sequences, approximately 24% seen once. This sample also appeared in a second study, on T cells expressing NK-cell markers.

The sequencing input was CD4+ T cells sorted from blood. Receptors originate from a woman in her late teens or twenties in good health.

The table lists this clonotype with many counts. J is TRBJ1-5 and V is TRBV12-3 or TRBV12-4; D is uncertain. Trimming removed 4 bases from V and 5 bases from J, with 12 bases in between. The CDR3 is made up of 14 amino acids. The DNA of the CDR3 is TGTGCCAGCAGTTCCCTGAGGTCGGATCAGCCCCAGCATTTT. Translation: CASSSLRSDQPQHF.

This clonotype was found a few times. This chain links TRBV12-3 or TRBV12-4 with TRBJ2-2, with a possible D match to TRBD1 (5 bases). With 5 bases removed from V and 4 bases from J, the gap between germline ends came to 8 bases. The CDR3 has 13 amino acids. CDR3 sequence (DNA): TGTGCCAGCAGTCGACAGCTCACCGGGGAGCTGTTTTTT. Translating gives CASSRQLTGELFF.

This clonotype was counted only a few times. V and J are TRBV20-1 and TRBJ2-5, with 7 positions matching TRBD1. The ends lost 5 bases at V and 2 bases at J; junction bases unmatched: 5. CDR3 length: 13 residues. Germline assignment: CDR1 DFQATT and CDR2 SNEGSKA (reference sequence). CDR3 sequence (DNA): TGCAGTGCTTTTCACAGGGGTCAAGAGACCCAGTACTTC. Amino acid sequence: CSAFHRGQETQYF.

V is TRBV7-9 and J is TRBJ1-1; D possibly corresponds to TRBD1 (6 bases). CDR3 length: 11 residues. The germline V gene encodes CDR1 SEHNR and CDR2 FQNEAQ (reference sequence). Trimming pared 5 bases from V and 6 bases from J, leaving 7 bases between. The CDR3 here is CASSRGAEAFF. DNA for the CDR3: TGTGCCAGCAGCAGGGGGGCTGAAGCTTTCTTT. The full variable domain, completed using reference TRBV7-9 and TRBJ1-1, is DTGVSQNPRHKITKRGQNVTFRCDPISEHNRLYWYRQTLGQGPEFLTYFQNEAQLEKSRLLSDRFSAERPKGSFSTLEIQRTEQGDSAMYLCASSRGAEAFFGQGTRLTVV.

This clonotype was picked up a small number of times. The CDR3 bases are TGTGCCAGCAGTTATGGAGAGAACTATGGCTACACCTTC. Its translation: CASSYGENYGYTF. This chain uses TRBV6-5 with TRBJ1-2; D remains unclear. This CDR3 is built from 13 residues. In germline, CDR1 is MNHEY, CDR2 SVGAGI. Trimming took off 3 bases at V and 2 bases at J, with 7 bases between the two ends.

Comments on this clonotype: This may come from a read error, since a much larger clone is one base off. This chain links TRBV6-1 with TRBJ2-1, with 7 bases identical to TRBD1. The CDR3 spans 15 residues. Germline V CDR1 and CDR2: MNHNS, SASEGT. CDR3 DNA sequence: TGTGCCAGCAGTCAGGACAGGTCGGGGTACAATGGGCAGTTCTTC. Its translation: CASSQDRSGYNGQFF.

Written as DNA, the CDR3 is TGTGCCAGTAGTAAAGGCCAAGCACCTCGCGAGCAGTACTTC. Encoded protein: CASSKGQAPREQYF. The chain joins TRBV19 to TRBJ2-7; D is unclear. The CDR3 sequence is 14 residues long. Germline CDR1 and CDR2: LNHDA and SQIVND (reference sequence). Deletions cut 4 bases from V and 6 bases from J, with 16 bases between.

This clonotype turned up a few times. The chain is built from TRBV5-1 and TRBJ1-1; TRBD1 matches at 10 bases. Germline V gene data show CDR1 as SGHRS and CDR2 as YFSETQ. After removal of 0 bases from V and 8 bases from J, the junction contained 4 bases not matched to a gene. The CDR3 is made up of 14 amino acids. Here the CDR3 DNA reads TGCGCCAGCAGCTTGGTGGGGACAGGGGAAGAAGCTTTCTTT. As protein: CASSLVGTGEEAFF.

The chain couples TRBV2 to TRBJ2-2; perhaps TRBD2 as D (5 bases). The CDR3 spans 15 residues. The germline V gene encodes CDR1 SNHLY and CDR2 FYNNEI. With 4 bases removed from V and 2 bases from J, the gap between germline ends came to 11 bases. The CDR3 loop reads CASSVERLNTGELFF. For the CDR3, the DNA is TGTGCCAGCAGTGTGGAGCGGCTCAACACCGGGGAGCTGTTTTTT.

This chain joins TRBV10-3 and TRBJ2-7; D call uncertain. In germline, CDR1 is ENHRY, CDR2 SYGVKD. The V end lost 8 bases, the J end lost 6 bases, and 5 bases lay between the germline ends. This CDR3 contains 9 residues. CDR3: CAIGPEQYF. The DNA for the CDR3 is TGTGCCATCGGCCCCGAGCAGTACTTC.

This clonotype has only a few counts. The J gene is TRBJ1-6, the V gene TRBV3-1, with D uncertain. Germline V gene data show CDR1 as LGHDT and CDR2 as YNNKEL (reference sequence). The germline V and J ends were trimmed by 5 bases and 9 bases, with 23 bases remaining between them. This CDR3 comprises 17 residues. Written as DNA, the CDR3 is TGTGCCAGCAGCACCCAATTGACTAGCCCGGGTGGTTCACCCCTCCACTTT. As protein: CASSTQLTSPGGSPLHF.

V gene TRBV20-1 combines with J gene TRBJ2-1; D gene ambiguous. CDR3 length: 14 amino acids. Germline V gene lookup returns CDR1 DFQATT and CDR2 SNEGSKA (reference sequence). Trimming removed 0 bases from V and 4 bases from J, with 10 bases in between. The CDR3 DNA sequence: TGCAGTGCTAGAGATCCCAACACTTACAATGAGCAGTTCTTC. Translation gives CSARDPNTYNEQFF.

The chain recombines TRBV20-1 with TRBJ2-1, with TRBD2 matching 14 bases. This CDR3 contains 16 residues. With V trimmed by 5 bases and J by 0 bases, 3 bases remained unmatched. CDR1 and CDR2 (germline): DFQATT, SNEGSKA (reference sequence). The CDR3 sequence is CSAWGLAGASYNEQFF. CDR3 DNA: TGCAGTGCTTGGGGACTAGCGGGGGCCTCCTACAATGAGCAGTTCTTC.

In this sample, this clonotype turned up a few times. The chain employs TRBV18 and TRBJ2-5, with D possibly being TRBD1 or TRBD2 (5 bases each). CDR1 and CDR2 from the germline V gene are KGHSH and LQKENI. CDR3 size: 13 residues. The germline V and J ends were trimmed by 6 bases and 3 bases, with 11 bases remaining between them. The CDR3 nucleotides read TGTGCCAGCTCCTCGGGACGGAAAGAGACCCAGTACTTC. The encoded protein is CASSSGRKETQYF.

The chain uses TRBV20-1 and TRBJ2-7; 10 bases are shared with TRBD2. There are 15 residues in the CDR3. Germline-derived CDR1 and CDR2 are DFQATT and SNEGSKA (reference sequence). V lost 6 bases to trimming and J lost 3 bases; unmatched junction nucleotides: 11. Here the CDR3 reads CSATGTSVSYYEQYF. DNA for the CDR3: TGCAGTGCCACCGGGACTAGCGTTTCATACTACGAGCAGTACTTC.

The chain links TRBV5-1 to TRBJ2-1; possibly TRBD2 for D (6 bases). Germline V gene sequence: CDR1 SGHRS, CDR2 YFSETQ. This CDR3 is 14 amino acids long. V lost 4 bases to trimming and J lost 10 bases, with 18 bases between them. As DNA, the CDR3 is TGCGCCAGCAGCCCGGGACTGGGGTTTATAGAGCAGTTCTTC. The encoded protein is CASSPGLGFIEQFF. The full variable domain, its missing parts supplied by reference TRBV5-1 and TRBJ2-1, is KAGVTQTPRYLIKTRGQQVTLSCSPISGHRSVSWYQQTPGQGLQFLFEYFSETQRNKGNFPGRFSGRQFSNSRSEMNVSTLELGDSALYLCASSPGLGFIEQFFGPGTRLTVL.

The gene calls are TRBV6-2 or TRBV6-3 and TRBJ2-5; TRBD2 is a possible D gene (6 bases). Trimming cost V 3 bases and J 5 bases, with 13 bases left between them. This CDR3 region has 14 residues. CDR1 is MNHEY and CDR2 is SVGEGT in the germline V gene. DNA for the CDR3: TGTGCCAGCAGTTATTTCGCGGGAAAGGAGACCCAGTACTTC. Protein sequence: CASSYFAGKETQYF.

The rearrangement links TRBV29-1 to TRBJ1-2; no reliable D call. V lost 6 bases, J lost 7 bases, and 24 bases lay in between. Germline CDR1 is SQVTM and CDR2 is ANQGSEA. CDR3 length: 15 residues. The CDR3 sequence is CSVGFNLGSESGYTF. In DNA form, the CDR3 reads TGCAGCGTCGGTTTTAACCTGGGCTCAGAGAGTGGCTACACCTTC. Filled out from reference TRBV29-1 and TRBJ1-2, the complete variable domain reads SAVISQKPSRDICQRGTSLTIQCQVDSQVTMMFWYRQQPGQSLTLIATANQGSEATYESGFVIDKFPISRPNLTFSTLTVSNMSPEDSSIYLCSVGFNLGSESGYTFGSGTRLTVV.